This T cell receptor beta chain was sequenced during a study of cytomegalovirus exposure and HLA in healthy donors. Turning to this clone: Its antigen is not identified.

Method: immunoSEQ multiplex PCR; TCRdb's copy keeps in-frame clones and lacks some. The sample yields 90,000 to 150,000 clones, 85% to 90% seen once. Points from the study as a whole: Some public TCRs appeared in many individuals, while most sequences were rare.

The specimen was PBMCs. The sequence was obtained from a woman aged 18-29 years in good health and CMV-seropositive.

CDR3 sequence: CASSQVWTDKNIQYF. In DNA form, the CDR3 reads TGCGCCAGCAGCCAAGTTTGGACAGACAAAAACATTCAGTACTTC. The rearrangement uses TRBV4-1 and TRBJ2-4; D possibly corresponds to TRBD1 (6 bases). Germline values: CDR1 MGHRA, CDR2 YSYEKL. V lost 1 base, J lost 3 bases, and 10 bases lay in between. The CDR3 consists of 15 residues.